This T cell receptor (beta chain) emerged from a study of radiotherapy plus CTLA-4 blockade in lung cancer (dated by TCRdb to the late 2010s). About the full investigation: Among enrolled patients, approximately 19% had an objective response and 30% to 40% reached disease control.

The library was prepared using the immunoSEQ multiplex PCR assay. TCRdb provides this immuneACCESS table in a form limited to in-frame rearrangements. Some clones are lacking; in checked studies, under half of them reflect an unresolved V gene, and why the rest are absent is not known. The sample records 65,000 to 95,000 clones, around 84% of which are singletons. Of the sample, roughly 0.95% falls within the top ten clones. The paper's findings and limits, for the study overall: Early dynamic changes in blood T cell clones, together with increased serum interferon-beta after radiation, were reported as the strongest predictors of response. After treatment with radiotherapy and ipilimumab, TCR clones that originated in tumors expanded in peripheral blood.

The study tested focal radiation therapy combined with CTLA-4 blockade (ipilimumab) in patients with chemo-refractory metastatic non-small-cell lung cancer. Comments on this clone: The specificity of this receptor is unknown. The record has no base qualities; no much larger clone is one base away.

The CDR3 covers 16 residues, taking in both the cysteine and the phenylalanine. Of the read, only the CDR3 DNA is kept; its 48 bases are in frame from base 1. Clipping removes 5 bases from V and 3 bases from J, with 7 as the unmatched junction base count. In the germline V gene, CDR1 corresponds to SGHTA and CDR2 to FQGTGA. The clonotype comes from a human donor with non-small cell lung cancer who had stable disease on radiotherapy plus ipilimumab. In this chain, TRBV7-3 is recombined with TRBJ1-3; 10 bases in the junction line up with TRBD1. Material: peripheral blood, obtained from a patient treated with radiotherapy plus ipilimumab. CDR3 reads: CASSARTGGGGNTIYF. Here is the DNA: TGTGCCAGCAGCGCCCGGACAGGGGGAGGTGGAAACACCATATATTTT.